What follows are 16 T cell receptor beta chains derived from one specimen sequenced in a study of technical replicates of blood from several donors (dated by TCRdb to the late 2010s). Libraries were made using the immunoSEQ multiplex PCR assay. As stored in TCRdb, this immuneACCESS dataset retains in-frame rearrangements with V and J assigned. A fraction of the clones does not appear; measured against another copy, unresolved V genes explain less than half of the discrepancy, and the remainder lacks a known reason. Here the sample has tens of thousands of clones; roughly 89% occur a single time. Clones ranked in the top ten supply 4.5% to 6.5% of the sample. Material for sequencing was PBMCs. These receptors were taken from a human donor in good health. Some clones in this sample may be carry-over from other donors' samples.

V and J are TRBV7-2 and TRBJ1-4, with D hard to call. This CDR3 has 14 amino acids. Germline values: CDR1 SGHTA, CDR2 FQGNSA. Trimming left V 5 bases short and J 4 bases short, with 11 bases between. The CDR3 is CASSRDGRNEKLFF. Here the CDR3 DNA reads TGTGCCAGCAGCCGGGATGGACGTAATGAAAAACTGTTTTTT.

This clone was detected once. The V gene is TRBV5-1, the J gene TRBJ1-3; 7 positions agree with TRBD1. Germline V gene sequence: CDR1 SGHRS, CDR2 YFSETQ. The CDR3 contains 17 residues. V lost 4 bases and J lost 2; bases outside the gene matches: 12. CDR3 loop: CASSRGITGEAGNTIYF. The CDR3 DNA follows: TGCGCCAGCAGCAGGGGAATTACAGGGGAAGCTGGAAACACCATATATTTT.

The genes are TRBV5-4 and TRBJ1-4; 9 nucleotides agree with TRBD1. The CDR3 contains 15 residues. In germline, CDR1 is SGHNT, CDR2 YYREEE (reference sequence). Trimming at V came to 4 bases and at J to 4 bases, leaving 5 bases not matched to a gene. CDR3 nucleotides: TGTGCCAGCAGCCCGGGACAGGGTCTTAATGAAAAACTGTTTTTT. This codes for CASSPGQGLNEKLFF.

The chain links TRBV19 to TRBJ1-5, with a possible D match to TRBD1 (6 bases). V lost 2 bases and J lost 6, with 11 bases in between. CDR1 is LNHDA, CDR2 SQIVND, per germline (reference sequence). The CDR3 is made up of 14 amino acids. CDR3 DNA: TGTGCCAGTAGTATAATCGGGACACTTCAGCCCCAGCATTTT. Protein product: CASSIIGTLQPQHF.

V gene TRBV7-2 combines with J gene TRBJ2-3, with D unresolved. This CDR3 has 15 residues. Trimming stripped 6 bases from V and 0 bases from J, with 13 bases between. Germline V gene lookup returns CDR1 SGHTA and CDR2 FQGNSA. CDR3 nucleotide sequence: TGTGCCAGCAGTGGTTTTGCCACTAGCACAGATACGCAGTATTTT. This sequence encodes CASSGFATSTDTQYF.

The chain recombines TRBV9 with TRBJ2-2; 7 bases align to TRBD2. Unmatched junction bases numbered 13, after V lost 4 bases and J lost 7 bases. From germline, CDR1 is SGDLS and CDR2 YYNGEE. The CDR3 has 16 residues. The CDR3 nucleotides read TGTGCCAGCAGCCTCGGCGCGGCGGGAGTTATCGGGGAGCTGTTTTTT. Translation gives CASSLGAAGVIGELFF.

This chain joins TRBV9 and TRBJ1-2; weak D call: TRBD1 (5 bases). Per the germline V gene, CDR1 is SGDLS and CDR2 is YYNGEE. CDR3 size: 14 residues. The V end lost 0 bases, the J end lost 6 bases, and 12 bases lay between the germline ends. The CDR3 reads CASSVVPGSDGYTF. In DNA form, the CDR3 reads TGTGCCAGCAGCGTAGTTCCAGGGTCGGATGGCTACACCTTC.

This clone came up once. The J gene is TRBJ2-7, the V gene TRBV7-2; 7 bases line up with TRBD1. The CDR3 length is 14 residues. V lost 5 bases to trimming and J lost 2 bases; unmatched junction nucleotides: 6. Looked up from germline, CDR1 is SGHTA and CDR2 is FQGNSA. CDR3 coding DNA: TGTGCCAGCAGCCCAGGGCAGGGGGCCTACGAGCAGTACTTC. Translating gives CASSPGQGAYEQYF.

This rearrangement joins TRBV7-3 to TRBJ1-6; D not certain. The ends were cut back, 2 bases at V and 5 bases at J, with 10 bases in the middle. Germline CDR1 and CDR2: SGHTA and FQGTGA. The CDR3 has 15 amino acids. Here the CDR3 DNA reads TGTGCCAGCAGCTTATCCCCGGGTAATAATTCACCCCTCCACTTT. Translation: CASSLSPGNNSPLHF.

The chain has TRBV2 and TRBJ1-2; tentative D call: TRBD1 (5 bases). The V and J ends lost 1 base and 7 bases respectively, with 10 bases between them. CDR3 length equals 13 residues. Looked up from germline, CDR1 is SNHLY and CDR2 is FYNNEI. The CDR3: CASSEGGVGGYTF. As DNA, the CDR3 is TGTGCCAGCAGTGAAGGGGGGGTGGGTGGCTACACCTTC. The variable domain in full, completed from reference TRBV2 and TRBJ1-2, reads EPEVTQTPSHQVTQMGQEVILRCVPISNHLYFYWYRQILGQKVEFLVSFYNNEISEKSEIFDDQFSVERPDGSNFTLKIRSTKLEDSAMYFCASSEGGVGGYTFGSGTRLTVV.

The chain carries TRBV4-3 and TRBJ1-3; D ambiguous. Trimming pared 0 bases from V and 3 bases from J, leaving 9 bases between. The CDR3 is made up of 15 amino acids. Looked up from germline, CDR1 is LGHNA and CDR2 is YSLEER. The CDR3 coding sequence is TGCGCCAGCAGCCAAGAATACAGAAATGGAAACACCATATATTTT. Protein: CASSQEYRNGNTIYF.

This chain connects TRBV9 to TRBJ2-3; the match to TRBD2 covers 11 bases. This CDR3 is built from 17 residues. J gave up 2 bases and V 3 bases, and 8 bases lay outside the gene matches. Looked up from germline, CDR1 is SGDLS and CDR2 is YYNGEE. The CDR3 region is CASSANRLAGFTDTQYF. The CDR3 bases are TGTGCCAGCAGCGCAAACCGACTAGCGGGGTTCACAGATACGCAGTATTTT. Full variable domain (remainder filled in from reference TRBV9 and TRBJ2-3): DSGVTQTPKHLITATGQRVTLRCSPRSGDLSVYWYQQSLDQGLQFLIQYYNGEERAKGNILERFSAQQFPDLHSELNLSSLELGDSALYFCASSANRLAGFTDTQYFGPGTRLTVL.

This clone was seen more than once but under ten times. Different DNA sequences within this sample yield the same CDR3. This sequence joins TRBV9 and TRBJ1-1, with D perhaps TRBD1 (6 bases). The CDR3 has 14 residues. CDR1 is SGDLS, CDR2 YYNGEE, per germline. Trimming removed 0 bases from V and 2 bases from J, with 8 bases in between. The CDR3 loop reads CASSVGTANTEAFF. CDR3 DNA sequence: TGTGCCAGCAGCGTAGGGACAGCCAACACTGAAGCTTTCTTT.

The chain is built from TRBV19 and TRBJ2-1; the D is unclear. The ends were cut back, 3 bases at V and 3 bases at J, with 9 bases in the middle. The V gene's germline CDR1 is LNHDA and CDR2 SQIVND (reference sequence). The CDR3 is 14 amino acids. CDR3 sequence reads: CASSMVASYNEQFF. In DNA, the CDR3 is TGTGCCAGTAGTATGGTGGCTAGCTACAATGAGCAGTTCTTC.

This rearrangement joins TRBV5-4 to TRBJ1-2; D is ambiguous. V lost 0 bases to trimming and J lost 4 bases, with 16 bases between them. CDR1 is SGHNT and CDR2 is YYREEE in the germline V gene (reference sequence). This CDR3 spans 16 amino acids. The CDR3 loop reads CASSLGWTTSTYGYTF. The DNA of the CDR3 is TGTGCCAGCAGCTTGGGGTGGACTACTTCAACCTATGGCTACACCTTC.

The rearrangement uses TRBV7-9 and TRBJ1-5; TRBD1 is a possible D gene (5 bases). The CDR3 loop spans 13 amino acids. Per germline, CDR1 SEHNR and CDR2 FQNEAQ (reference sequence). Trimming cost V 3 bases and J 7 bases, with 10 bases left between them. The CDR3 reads CASSFQGRQPQHF. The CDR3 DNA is TGTGCCAGCAGCTTCCAGGGCAGACAGCCCCAGCATTTT.